These 18 T cell receptor beta chains came from one sample sequenced in a study of long-term antiretroviral therapy in people with HIV. At survey level, the immunoSEQ assay was run in its v3.0 version. The repertoire was sequenced with immunoSEQ multiplex PCR; TCRdb's copy has only in-frame clones and lacks some. The table shows around 20,000 clones, with over 75% occurring only once. The sequencing used unsorted PBMCs, collected 0.2 years before starting antiretroviral therapy. These receptor sequences come from a man between 18 and 35 years old with HIV.

This clone was seen more than once but under ten times. The chain recombines TRBV15 with TRBJ2-5; D gene unclear. The CDR3 is 13 residues long. The V and J ends lost 1 base and 2 bases respectively, with 5 bases between them. Germline V gene sequence: CDR1 LNHNV, CDR2 YYDKDF (reference sequence). CDR3 nucleotide sequence: TGTGCCACCAGCAGAGGTGGACAAGAGACCCAGTACTTC. It encodes CATSRGGQETQYF.

The chain has TRBV27 and TRBJ2-7; D may match TRBD1 or TRBD2 (5 bases each). This CDR3 contains 16 residues. Germline V gives CDR1 MNHEY, CDR2 SMNVEV (reference sequence). V shed 3 bases and J shed 3 bases, with 18 bases lying between them. The CDR3, as DNA: TGTGCCAGCAGTTTCTCCCACGGGGACCGCTACTACGAGCAGTACTTC. Its protein product is CASSFSHGDRYYEQYF.

This clone was observed once. This chain uses TRBV6-1 with TRBJ2-7; 15 bases fit TRBD2. The CDR3 sequence is 15 residues long. Trimming cost V 6 bases and J 4 bases; bases outside gene matches: 4. In germline, CDR1 is MNHNS, CDR2 SASEGT. The CDR3, as DNA: TGTGCCAGCAGCCTCGGGACTAGCGGGGGGTACGAGCAGTACTTC. Protein sequence: CASSLGTSGGYEQYF.

This clone was detected only once. This sequence joins TRBV27 and TRBJ2-7; D not resolved. Germline CDR1 is MNHEY and CDR2 is SMNVEV (reference sequence). The V gene lost 4 bases and the J gene lost 0 bases, with 16 bases spanning the gap. The CDR3 sequence is 16 residues long. The CDR3 DNA follows: TGTGCCAGCAGTTCCACCCCGGCACTGAGCTCCTACGAGCAGTACTTC. Residues: CASSSTPALSSYEQYF.

The CDR3 spells CASSLLPRGSYGYTF. In nucleotides, the CDR3 is TGTGCCAGCAGTTTACTGCCCAGAGGGAGCTATGGCTACACCTTC. The rearrangement uses TRBV27 and TRBJ1-2; D is uncertain. Germline-derived CDR1 and CDR2 are MNHEY and SMNVEV (reference sequence). Between the trimmed V and J ends, which lost 2 bases and 4 bases, there was a span of 14 bases. This CDR3 has 15 residues.

The chain carries TRBV29-1 and TRBJ2-3, with 11 bases matching TRBD2. V shed 4 bases and J 6 bases; nucleotides not matched to a gene: 15. This CDR3 has 17 amino acids. Germline CDR1 is SQVTM and CDR2 is ANQGSEA. The CDR3 sequence: CSVVNSGRASVLDTQYF. The CDR3 bases are TGCAGCGTTGTCAATAGCGGGAGGGCCTCTGTGTTGGATACGCAGTATTTT.

V is TRBV30 and J is TRBJ2-2; TRBD1 aligns across 11 bases. V dropped 5 bases and J dropped 4; count of bases not matched to a gene: 0. This CDR3 region has 13 residues. The germline V gene has CDR1 GTSNPN and CDR2 SVGIG (reference sequence). The CDR3 DNA is TGTGCCTGGGGGACAGGGGGCACCGGGGAGCTGTTTTTT. Translated, it gives CAWGTGGTGELFF. Filled out from reference TRBV30 and TRBJ2-2, the complete variable domain reads SQTIHQWPATLVQPVGSPLSLECTVEGTSNPNLYWYRQAAGRGLQLLFYSVGIGQISSEVPQNLSASRPQDRQFILSSKKLLLSDSGFYLCAWGTGGTGELFFGEGSRLTVL.

The chain carries TRBV15 and TRBJ2-7; 9 nucleotides align to TRBD1. V was clipped by 3 bases and J by 11 bases; unmatched bases: 8. The germline V gene encodes CDR1 LNHNV and CDR2 YYDKDF (reference sequence). The CDR3 extends over 13 amino acids. The CDR3 loop reads CATSRRQGVLEYF. CDR3 DNA: TGTGCCACCAGCAGGAGACAGGGGGTGTTGGAGTACTTC.

This clone appeared a few times. The rearrangement links TRBV29-1 to TRBJ1-2, with D perhaps TRBD1 (5 bases). Germline V gene data show CDR1 as SQVTM and CDR2 as ANQGSEA. The CDR3 runs to 13 residues. Trimming shortened V by 7 bases and J by 5 bases, and 17 bases separated the two germline ends. The DNA for the CDR3 is TGCAGCGCATCTGCGGGGCAGGCTTATGGCTACACCTTC. Translation gives CSASAGQAYGYTF.

This chain joins TRBV9 and TRBJ2-7, with D perhaps TRBD1 or TRBD2 (5 bases each). The germline V gene has CDR1 SGDLS and CDR2 YYNGEE. This CDR3 spans 16 amino acids. The germline V and J ends were trimmed by 2 bases and 0 bases, with 15 bases remaining between them. The CDR3 loop is CASSVEGRKSSYEQYF. CDR3 DNA sequence: TGTGCCAGCAGCGTTGAGGGGCGTAAAAGCTCCTACGAGCAGTACTTC.

The CDR3: CASSDATSNNQPQHF. The CDR3 bases are TGTGCCAGCAGTGACGCCACAAGTAACAATCAGCCCCAGCATTTT. The V and J genes are TRBV2 and TRBJ1-5; no definite D call. The V and J ends lost 3 bases and 3 bases respectively, with 12 bases between them. The CDR3 sequence is 15 residues long. Germline CDR1 is SNHLY and CDR2 is FYNNEI. The complete variable domain, with remaining parts taken from reference TRBV2 and TRBJ1-5, reads EPEVTQTPSHQVTQMGQEVILRCVPISNHLYFYWYRQILGQKVEFLVSFYNNEISEKSEIFDDQFSVERPDGSNFTLKIRSTKLEDSAMYFCASSDATSNNQPQHFGDGTRLSIL.

V usage is TRBV27 and J usage is TRBJ1-2; D unclear. This CDR3 region has 13 residues. Trimming shortened V by 8 bases and J by 8 bases, and 18 bases separated the two germline ends. Germline V gene data show CDR1 as MNHEY and CDR2 as SMNVEV (reference sequence). CDR3 loop: CASPRTLAGGYTF. The DNA for the CDR3 is TGTGCCAGCCCACGGACGTTGGCCGGCGGCTACACCTTC.

The J gene is TRBJ1-2, the V gene TRBV7-9; no definite D call. From germline, CDR1 is SEHNR and CDR2 FQNEAQ (reference sequence). V was cut by 3 bases and J by 7 bases, with 15 bases left in between. The CDR3 totals 14 residues. This chain's CDR3 is CASSLGRAHGGYTF. The CDR3 DNA is TGTGCCAGCAGCTTGGGTCGGGCCCATGGTGGCTACACCTTC.

The CDR3 nucleotides read TGCGCCAGCAGCTCGAGATCTTATGGACTTAACACCGCTCTTTCGCAGTTCTTC. Translating it yields CASSSRSYGLNTALSQFF. V usage is TRBV5-1 and J usage is TRBJ2-1, with D possibly matching TRBD2 (5 bases). Germline V gives CDR1 SGHRS, CDR2 YFSETQ. This CDR3 has 18 amino acids. Trimming removed 3 bases from V and 12 bases from J, with 31 bases in between.

This chain uses TRBV15 with TRBJ1-2, with D perhaps matching TRBD1 (6 bases). Germline V gene sequence: CDR1 LNHNV, CDR2 YYDKDF (reference sequence). The CDR3 has 16 residues. V lost 0 bases and J lost 6, with 17 bases in between. CDR3 coding DNA: TGTGCCACCAGCAGAGATCTAGTGGTGGAGGGGGATGGCTACACCTTC. This gives the protein CATSRDLVVEGDGYTF.

The J gene is TRBJ2-3, the V gene TRBV13; D remains ambiguous. The CDR3 covers 12 residues. Germline V gene data show CDR1 as PRHDT and CDR2 as FYEKMQ (reference sequence). Trimming stripped 4 bases from V and 5 bases from J, with 7 bases between. The CDR3 loop reads CASSSSGDTQYF. The CDR3 nucleotides are TGTGCCAGCAGCTCCTCCGGAGATACGCAGTATTTT.

This chain joins TRBV5-6 and TRBJ2-7; TRBD1 might be the D (6 bases). The CDR3 totals 14 residues. CDR1 and CDR2 (germline): SGHDT, YYEEEE. V lost 1 base and J lost 6, with 14 bases in between. The CDR3, as DNA: TGTGCCAGCAGCTTGTTGGGGGCGCAGTCCGAGCAGTACTTC. Protein product: CASSLLGAQSEQYF.

The V and J genes are TRBV6-5 and TRBJ2-3; 8 bases fit TRBD2. CDR1 is MNHEY, CDR2 SVGAGI, per germline. This CDR3 is 12 amino acids long. V lost 11 bases and J lost 6; bases outside the gene matches: 7. This CDR3 is CASRGGGDTQYF. Here the CDR3 DNA reads TGTGCCTCCCGGGGGGGCGGGGATACGCAGTATTTT.